The rows below give T cell receptor beta chains drawn from one sample of a study of blood T cell repertoires in COVID-19. Here immunoSEQ multiplex PCR was the method, and the copy in TCRdb shows in-frame clones only, minus some. The table includes 240,000 or so clones, approximately 83% detected once. Source material: peripheral blood. All receptors derive from a man aged 25-45 years who had recovered from COVID-19. Each CDR3 is given with its conserved first and last residue. D genes are given only for firm matches. A row's size may be missing; if present it is once, few, many or a size class.

d_gene: -; v_gene: TRBV18; abundance: -; j_gene: TRBJ2-5; CDR3nt: TGTGCCAGCTCACCCCCGGGACTTACGCAGGAGACCCAGTACTTC; CDR3aa: CASSPPGLTQETQYF
d_gene: -; v_gene: TRBV6-1; abundance: -; j_gene: TRBJ2-5; CDR3nt: TGTGCCAGCAGTGAAACGCTACAAGAGACCCAGTACTTC; CDR3aa: CASSETLQETQYF
d_gene: TRBD2; v_gene: TRBV7-8; abundance: -; j_gene: TRBJ2-1; CDR3nt: TGTGCCAGCAGCCGGGACACTAGCGGGGGTTACAATGAGCAGTTCTTC; CDR3aa: CASSRDTSGGYNEQFF
d_gene: TRBD1; v_gene: TRBV25-1; abundance: -; j_gene: TRBJ1-1; CDR3nt: TGTGCCAGCGGGACAGAGAACACTGAAGCTTTCTTT; CDR3aa: CASGTENTEAFF
d_gene: -; v_gene: TRBV5-5; abundance: -; j_gene: TRBJ1-1; CDR3nt: TGTGCCAGCAGCTTCGAACACCCTAGCCGGAACACTGAAGCTTTCTTT; CDR3aa: CASSFEHPSRNTEAFF
d_gene: -; v_gene: TRBV7-7; abundance: -; j_gene: TRBJ2-2; CDR3nt: TGTGCCAGCGAAGGGGGGGCTAACGGGGAGCTGTTTTTT; CDR3aa: CASEGGANGELFF
d_gene: TRBD1; v_gene: TRBV10-1; abundance: -; j_gene: TRBJ2-2; CDR3nt: TGCGCCACCAGACAGGGAACGGGCGGGGAGCTGTTTTTT; CDR3aa: CATRQGTGGELFF
d_gene: -; v_gene: TRBV19; abundance: -; j_gene: TRBJ1-3; CDR3nt: TGTGCCAGTAGTATCCCTGATCCAGGCCCAGGAAACACCATATATTTT; CDR3aa: CASSIPDPGPGNTIYF
d_gene: -; v_gene: TRBV13; abundance: -; j_gene: TRBJ2-1; CDR3nt: TGTGCCAGCAGCTTAGGGTCGGACTGGCTATGGGTAAGAGGGGAGCAGTTCTTC; CDR3aa: CASSLGSDWLWVRGEQFF
d_gene: TRBD1; v_gene: TRBV19; abundance: -; j_gene: TRBJ1-5; CDR3nt: TGTGCCAGTAGTTCGAGGACAGGGACTCAGCCCCAGCATTTT; CDR3aa: CASSSRTGTQPQHF
d_gene: TRBD1; v_gene: TRBV10-2; abundance: -; j_gene: TRBJ1-3; CDR3nt: TGCGCCAGCATGGACAGGGCTGGAAACACCATATATTTT; CDR3aa: CASMDRAGNTIYF
d_gene: -; v_gene: TRBV29-1; abundance: -; j_gene: TRBJ1-4; CDR3nt: TGCAGCGTTCCCTCTGTGTCGCTAGAAAAACTGTTTTTT; CDR3aa: CSVPSVSLEKLFF
d_gene: TRBD2; v_gene: TRBV19; abundance: -; j_gene: TRBJ2-1; CDR3nt: TGTGCCGGATCTAGCGGGGGGGCCCACGAGCAGTTCTTC; CDR3aa: CAGSSGGAHEQFF
d_gene: -; v_gene: TRBV7-2; abundance: -; j_gene: TRBJ2-4; CDR3nt: TGTGCCAGCAGCGAACAAGGGACTGCCATTAGGGACATTCAGTACTTC; CDR3aa: CASSEQGTAIRDIQYF
d_gene: TRBD2; v_gene: TRBV3-1/TRBV3-2; abundance: -; j_gene: TRBJ2-1; CDR3nt: TGTGCCAGCAGCCAAGATGCGGGGGGACCTTCCAATGAGCAGTTCTTC; CDR3aa: CASSQDAGGPSNEQFF
d_gene: -; v_gene: TRBV5-5; abundance: -; j_gene: TRBJ1-6; CDR3nt: TGTGCCAGCAGCCACCCGAGTTATTCACCCCTCCACTTT; CDR3aa: CASSHPSYSPLHF
d_gene: -; v_gene: TRBV7-6; abundance: few; j_gene: TRBJ1-4; CDR3nt: TGTGCCAGCAGCCGTAACAGGTTAAAACTGTTTTTT; CDR3aa: CASSRNRLKLFF
d_gene: -; v_gene: TRBV6-5; abundance: -; j_gene: TRBJ2-5; CDR3nt: TGTGCCAGCAGCCTGCGGAAGGTCCAAGAGACCCAGTACTTC; CDR3aa: CASSLRKVQETQYF
d_gene: -; v_gene: TRBV5-6; abundance: -; j_gene: TRBJ2-2; CDR3nt: TGTGCCAGCAGCTTGGGCAGGGAAAGGGAGCTGTTTTTT; CDR3aa: CASSLGRERELFF
d_gene: TRBD1; v_gene: TRBV28; abundance: -; j_gene: TRBJ2-5; CDR3nt: TGTGCCAGCAGACGACAGGGAGCAGAGACCCAGTACTTC; CDR3aa: CASRRQGAETQYF
d_gene: -; v_gene: TRBV4-1; abundance: -; j_gene: TRBJ2-7; CDR3nt: TGCGCCAGCAGCCCCCACCCGGGGGAACTAGAGAGGTACGAGCAGTACTTC; CDR3aa: CASSPHPGELERYEQYF
d_gene: -; v_gene: TRBV28; abundance: -; j_gene: TRBJ1-2; CDR3nt: TGTGCCAGCAGAAGGACGTTATTCGGGAGTAGCTATGGCTACACCTTC; CDR3aa: CASRRTLFGSSYGYTF
d_gene: TRBD1; v_gene: TRBV2; abundance: -; j_gene: TRBJ1-4; CDR3nt: TGTGCCAGCAGAATCCCAGGGGGCATTAATGAAAAACTGTTTTTT; CDR3aa: CASRIPGGINEKLFF
d_gene: -; v_gene: TRBV6-5; abundance: -; j_gene: TRBJ1-4; CDR3nt: TGTGCCAGCAGAGCCGGACACACAACTAATGAAAAACTGTTTTTT; CDR3aa: CASRAGHTTNEKLFF
d_gene: TRBD1; v_gene: TRBV6-1; abundance: -; j_gene: TRBJ2-5; CDR3nt: TGTGCCAGCAGTGAACAACAGGGGTTTTTAGAGACCCAGTACTTC; CDR3aa: CASSEQQGFLETQYF
d_gene: -; v_gene: TRBV5-1; abundance: -; j_gene: TRBJ2-3; CDR3nt: TGCGCCAGCAGCTTGCATACTCGCACAGATACGCAGTATTTT; CDR3aa: CASSLHTRTDTQYF
d_gene: -; v_gene: TRBV2; abundance: -; j_gene: TRBJ1-4; CDR3nt: TGTGCCAGCAGTGGAACAGAGGAAAAACTGTTTTTT; CDR3aa: CASSGTEEKLFF
d_gene: -; v_gene: TRBV4-1; abundance: -; j_gene: TRBJ1-6; CDR3nt: TGCGCCAGCAGCCAAGTGTTAGTGTCACCCCTCCACTTT; CDR3aa: CASSQVLVSPLHF
d_gene: -; v_gene: TRBV7-8; abundance: -; j_gene: TRBJ2-5; CDR3nt: TGTGCCAGCAGCTTAAGTCTCAGGGACCAAGAGACCCAGTACTTC; CDR3aa: CASSLSLRDQETQYF
d_gene: TRBD2; v_gene: TRBV5-5; abundance: -; j_gene: TRBJ2-2; CDR3nt: TGTGCCAGCAGCGGAGTACTAGCGGGGGGGTCCAACACCGGGGAGCTGTTTTTT; CDR3aa: CASSGVLAGGSNTGELFF
d_gene: TRBD1; v_gene: TRBV28; abundance: -; j_gene: TRBJ1-5; CDR3nt: TGTGCCAGCAGCCGGGGACAGGTCAATCAGCCCCAGCATTTT; CDR3aa: CASSRGQVNQPQHF
d_gene: TRBD1; v_gene: TRBV19; abundance: -; j_gene: TRBJ2-7; CDR3nt: TGTGCCAGTAGCACTACAGGGGGCGCTCCCGGATACGAGCAGTACTTC; CDR3aa: CASSTTGGAPGYEQYF
d_gene: -; v_gene: TRBV2; abundance: -; j_gene: TRBJ1-6; CDR3nt: TGTGCCAGCACCTGGACAGTCTCTAATTCACCCCTCCACTTT; CDR3aa: CASTWTVSNSPLHF
d_gene: -; v_gene: TRBV2; abundance: -; j_gene: TRBJ2-3; CDR3nt: TGTGCCAGCAATTTACAGGAACCCGTGATGGATACGCAGTATTTT; CDR3aa: CASNLQEPVMDTQYF
d_gene: -; v_gene: TRBV5-6; abundance: -; j_gene: TRBJ1-4; CDR3nt: TGTGCCAGCAGCTTGGTGCGGAGGAATGAAAAACTGTTTTTT; CDR3aa: CASSLVRRNEKLFF
d_gene: TRBD1; v_gene: TRBV24-1; abundance: -; j_gene: TRBJ1-5; CDR3nt: TGTGCCACCAGTTCAGGGGGCGAGGTTCAGCCCCAGCATTTT; CDR3aa: CATSSGGEVQPQHF
d_gene: -; v_gene: TRBV9; abundance: -; j_gene: TRBJ2-3; CDR3nt: TGTGCCAGCAGTCTTACCCAAGGGGGGGCGAGCACAGATACGCAGTATTTT; CDR3aa: CASSLTQGGASTDTQYF
d_gene: -; v_gene: TRBV4-2; abundance: -; j_gene: TRBJ1-5; CDR3nt: TGTGCCAGCAGCCAGAACCTCAGGGGTAGCAATCAGCCCCAGCATTTT; CDR3aa: CASSQNLRGSNQPQHF
d_gene: -; v_gene: TRBV29-1; abundance: -; j_gene: TRBJ1-3; CDR3nt: TGCAGCGTTGGAGCGGACAGTGGAAACACCATATATTTT; CDR3aa: CSVGADSGNTIYF